This T cell receptor beta chain is drawn from a study of identical twins. This clonotype was counted between two and nine times. V dropped 2 bases and J dropped 8; count of bases not matched to a gene: 5. The CDR3 consists of 15 residues. CDR1 and CDR2 from the germline V gene are MDHEN and SYDVKM. A universal primer binding site was introduced by template switching. The final cDNA contained unique molecular identifiers. One entry per CDR3 protein, called by TCRdb with MiXCR from the 5' RACE reads. The sample includes some 500,000 distinct CDR3 sequences, 9.5% to 10% of them seen just once. The data also belong to a second study, concerning yellow fever vaccine responses in identical twins.

Sequencing was done on a sample of PBMCs. This chain links TRBV28 with TRBJ2-1, with 11 bases aligning to TRBD2. This TCR was recovered from a woman aged 18-29 years in good health. The CDR3 DNA sequence: TGTGCCAGCAGTTTAAGTAGCGGGGGGGCCGATGAGCAGTTCTTC. Protein product: CASSLSSGGADEQFF.